The text below deals with one T cell receptor (beta chain). No antigen is known for it. The sample is drawn from a study of monozygotic twins with inflammatory bowel disease. TCRdb re-called the 5' RACE reads and catalogs CDR3 proteins one per entry, DNA excluded. This sample contains 200,000 to 250,000 distinct CDR3 sequences. Study-level points and caveats: Twin pairs that were concordant did not differ from discordant pairs in repertoire similarity, possibly from limited power.

CDR3 length: 16 residues. CDR1 is KGHSH, CDR2 LQKENI, per germline. The sequence was obtained from a human donor with ulcerative colitis or Crohn's disease, or a healthy co-twin of an affected twin (not recorded which). The specimen was blood. The chain combines TRBV18 with TRBJ2-2; the TCRdb call, TRBD2, lacks DNA for checking. The CDR3 reads CASSPRAGGENGELFF.